Each of the 16 T cell receptor beta chains below was sequenced from the same sample in a study of response to subunit inactivated influenza vaccine. TCRdb itself ran the RT-PCR reads through MiXCR, one entry per CDR3 protein. The sample carries hundreds of thousands of distinct CDR3 sequences, approximately 15% recorded once. Sequenced material: CD4+ T cells sorted from PBMCs, taken roughly 24 months after vaccination. Source of these receptors: a man aged 50 to 69 who received an inactivated influenza vaccine.

J is TRBJ1-1 and V is TRBV6-2 or TRBV6-3; possible D gene TRBD1, 5 bases. V lost 2 bases to trimming and J lost 4 bases, with 11 bases between them. The CDR3 sequence is 14 residues long. Germline V gene data show CDR1 as MNHEY and CDR2 as SVGEGT. CDR3 region: CASSYGRGITEAFF. Written as DNA, the CDR3 is TGTGCCAGCAGTTACGGTAGGGGCATCACTGAAGCTTTCTTT.

The chain is built from TRBV20-1 and TRBJ2-7; D may be TRBD2 (5 bases). Trimming shortened V by 3 bases and J by 2 bases, and 8 bases separated the two germline ends. CDR1 is DFQATT and CDR2 is SNEGSKA in the germline V gene (reference sequence). The CDR3 runs 12 residues. CDR3 sequence: CSAREAPYEQYF. The DNA for the CDR3 is TGCAGTGCTAGGGAGGCGCCCTACGAGCAGTACTTC.

This clonotype appeared a few times. The chain couples TRBV12-3 or TRBV12-4 to TRBJ2-3; weak D call: TRBD2 (6 bases). The CDR3 is 15 residues long. V dropped 6 bases and J dropped 2 bases, with 15 bases sitting between them. CDR3 region: CASSERESYTDTQYF. CDR3 DNA sequence: TGTGCCAGCAGCGAACGGGAGTCCTACACAGATACGCAGTATTTT.

The J gene is TRBJ2-1, the V gene TRBV20-1; D unclear. From germline, CDR1 is DFQATT and CDR2 SNEGSKA (reference sequence). This CDR3 is 12 amino acids long. The V and J ends lost 1 base and 4 bases respectively, with 5 bases between them. DNA for the CDR3: TGCAGTGCTAGAGGCAAATACAATGAGCAGTTCTTC. Amino acid sequence: CSARGKYNEQFF.

This clonotype was found a few times. The chain employs TRBV4-2 and TRBJ2-1; D is possibly TRBD2 (7 bases). V was clipped by 6 bases and J by 7 bases, with 22 bases between them. The CDR3 loop spans 16 amino acids. Germline V gene data show CDR1 as LGHNA and CDR2 as YNFKEQ. As DNA, the CDR3 is TGTGCCAGCAGTGTCCAGGGGACGGGAGGTTTAAATGAGCAGTTCTTC. Residues: CASSVQGTGGLNEQFF.

The sample holds a few counts of this clonotype. The genes are TRBV5-1 and TRBJ2-3; TRBD1 agrees at 8 bases. This CDR3 contains 15 residues. The trim removed 0 bases at V and 5 bases at J, leaving 5 bases unmatched. CDR1 is SGHRS and CDR2 is YFSETQ in the germline V gene. CDR3: CASSLGTGLGDTQYF. CDR3 coding DNA: TGCGCCAGCAGCTTGGGGACAGGGTTGGGAGATACGCAGTATTTT.

The gene calls are TRBV5-6 and TRBJ2-1; possible D gene TRBD2, 6 bases. Germline-derived CDR1 and CDR2 are SGHDT and YYEEEE. There are 14 residues in the CDR3. V lost 4 bases, J lost 7 bases, and 15 bases lay in between. CDR3 region: CASSASGLGNEQFF. As DNA, the CDR3 is TGTGCCAGCAGCGCCAGCGGGTTGGGGAATGAGCAGTTCTTC.

This sequence joins TRBV20-1 and TRBJ1-5; no definite D call. Germline V gives CDR1 DFQATT, CDR2 SNEGSKA (reference sequence). This CDR3 contains 13 residues. Trimming pared 3 bases from V and 3 bases from J, leaving 9 bases between. In DNA, the CDR3 is TGCAGTGCTAGCTGGCAGGACAATCAGCCCCAGCATTTT. Its protein product is CSASWQDNQPQHF.

The chain combines TRBV28 with TRBJ2-1; 9 bases agree with TRBD2. Germline V gives CDR1 MDHEN, CDR2 SYDVKM. V lost 7 bases, J lost 4 bases, and 8 bases stayed unmatched. The length of the CDR3 is 15 residues. CDR3 residues: CASTQVTSGYNEQFF. DNA of the CDR3: TGTGCCAGCACCCAAGTGACTAGCGGATACAATGAGCAGTTCTTC. Looking up the rest from reference TRBV28 and TRBJ2-1 gives the full variable domain: DVKVTQSSRYLVKRTGEKVFLECVQDMDHENMFWYRQDPGLGLRLIYFSYDVKMKEKGDIPEGYSVSREKKERFSLILESASTNQTSMYLCASTQVTSGYNEQFFGPGTRLTVL.

The rearrangement uses TRBV29-1 and TRBJ2-1, with TRBD2 matching over 13 bases. V was pared by 7 bases and J by 7 bases, with 7 bases of the junction left unmatched. The CDR3 contains 14 residues. Germline-derived CDR1 and CDR2 are SQVTM and ANQGSEA. CDR3 protein: CSGVTSGRRNEQFF. The CDR3 region has the DNA TGCAGCGGCGTGACTAGCGGGAGGAGGAATGAGCAGTTCTTC.

V and J are TRBV15 and TRBJ1-1; no reliable D call. Germline CDR1 and CDR2: LNHNV and YYDKDF (reference sequence). This CDR3 is 15 amino acids long. V lost 5 bases to trimming and J lost 1 base, with 14 bases between them. In nucleotides, the CDR3 is TGTGCCACCAGCCCCCGCCTGACAAGGAACACTGAAGCTTTCTTT. This gives the protein CATSPRLTRNTEAFF.

The gene calls are TRBV12-3 or TRBV12-4 and TRBJ2-1, with D possibly matching TRBD2 (6 bases). V was shortened by 9 bases and J by 6 bases, with 21 bases between the two germline ends. CDR3 length: 15 residues. CDR3 bases: TGTGCCAGTTCCCTGGGGGGAAGTAGGGGCAATGAGCAGTTCTTC. Its protein product is CASSLGGSRGNEQFF.

This clonotype appeared a few times. This chain joins TRBV9 and TRBJ2-2; a possible D gene is TRBD1 (5 bases). Germline lookup yields CDR1 SGDLS and CDR2 YYNGEE. V gave up 3 bases and J gave up 2 bases, with 8 bases separating them. This CDR3 is built from 14 residues. CDR3 in amino acids: CASSATVNTGELFF. The CDR3 DNA is TGTGCCAGCAGCGCGACAGTTAACACCGGGGAGCTGTTTTTT.

The genes are TRBV28 and TRBJ1-3; 7 bases align to TRBD1. CDR3 length: 17 residues. V shed 3 bases and J 5 bases; nucleotides not matched to a gene: 13. The germline CDR1 and CDR2 sequences are MDHEN and SYDVKM. The CDR3 here is CASSFSTTGSKRNTIYF. The CDR3 DNA sequence: TGTGCCAGCAGTTTCTCGACGACAGGGAGTAAAAGAAACACCATATATTTT.

This clonotype was picked up a small number of times. The rearrangement joins TRBV10-3 to TRBJ2-6; D possibly matches TRBD1 or TRBD2 (5 bases each). The germline V gene has CDR1 ENHRY and CDR2 SYGVKD. The V gene lost 8 bases and the J gene lost 0 bases, with 5 bases spanning the gap. The CDR3 loop spans 13 amino acids. The CDR3 sequence is CAIGGSGANVLTF. The CDR3 bases are TGTGCCATCGGGGGCTCTGGGGCCAACGTCCTGACTTTC.

This clonotype was recorded a few times. The genes are TRBV11-3 and TRBJ2-3, with 10 bases lining up with TRBD2. With 4 bases clipped from V and 2 bases from J, the junction kept 6 bases outside the gene matches. This CDR3 is built from 16 residues. Germline V gene lookup returns CDR1 SGHNT and CDR2 YENEEA. This CDR3 is CASSSGLAELTDTQYF. As DNA, the CDR3 is TGTGCCAGCAGCTCCGGACTAGCGGAGCTCACAGATACGCAGTATTTT.